This T cell receptor (beta chain) was identified in a study of cytomegalovirus exposure and HLA in healthy donors. At the level of the study: When 398 donors were genotyped, more than 70% of them were found to fall in the Caucasian-associated ancestry cluster.

Primers included in the PCR were 60 Vbeta and 13 Jbeta primers. Assay used: immunoSEQ multiplex PCR; TCRdb lists only in-frame clones, some missing. The sample gives under 130,000 clones, 60% to 70% of which show up once; 2.5% to 4% is in the top ten. Findings and limits, study-wide: CMV serostatus was the only recorded immune exposure for donors.

With regard to this clone: The antigen remains unidentified.

Germline CDR1 is SGHRS and CDR2 is YFSETQ. The CDR3 runs to 15 residues. V was clipped by 4 bases and J by 1 base, with 12 bases between them. This sequence was found in a woman between 45 and 65 years old in good health and CMV-seronegative. The sample consisted of PBMCs. The chain carries TRBV5-1 and TRBJ1-5, with a weak D call TRBD1 (5 bases). The CDR3 DNA sequence: TGCGCCAGCAGCCCAAATACAGGAAGCAATCAGCCCCAGCATTTT. As protein: CASSPNTGSNQPQHF.